Shown below are 10 T cell receptor beta chains from a single sample sequenced in a study of naive and memory T cell subsets. The beta constant-region primer was an equimolar mix of two oligonucleotides covering TRBC1 and TRBC2. Ligated cDNA was amplified by four rounds of PCR with nested alpha and beta constant-region primers and SP2. TCRdb re-called the UMI-ligation and nested PCR reads with MiXCR, one entry per CDR3 protein. The table lists 120,000 or so distinct CDR3 sequences, 35% to 45% of them singletons, with approximately 0.88% in the top ten. The sequenced sample was central memory CD4+ T cells from blood. The receptors were gathered from a human donor in good health.

This clonotype was detected only a few times. The chain joins TRBV6-1 to TRBJ2-2; 10 bases fit TRBD1. The CDR3 covers 14 residues. Germline lookup yields CDR1 MNHNS and CDR2 SASEGT. After removal of 5 bases from V and 8 bases from J, the junction contained 5 bases not matched to a gene. Written as DNA, the CDR3 is TGTGCCAGCAGTAGACAGGGGGCGTGGGGGGAGCTGTTTTTT. Encoded protein: CASSRQGAWGELFF.

The chain is built from TRBV20-1 and TRBJ1-5, with D perhaps matching TRBD1 (5 bases). The CDR3 length is 15 residues. V was trimmed by 3 bases and J by 0 bases, leaving 12 bases between them. Germline V lookup: CDR1 DFQATT, CDR2 SNEGSKA (reference sequence). In nucleotides, the CDR3 is TGCAGTGCTAGGGCGGGGGGAGTTAGCAATCAGCCCCAGCATTTT. Translating gives CSARAGGVSNQPQHF.

This chain joins TRBV2 and TRBJ2-1; TRBD2 might be the D (6 bases). This CDR3 is 12 amino acids long. Trimming removed 5 bases from V and 12 bases from J, with 14 bases in between. Germline loops: CDR1 SNHLY, CDR2 FYNNEI. CDR3 DNA sequence: TGTGCCAGCAGTCCCGGACTATCCGGGCAGTTCTTC. Translated, it gives CASSPGLSGQFF.

The rearrangement joins TRBV25-1 to TRBJ2-1, with TRBD2 matching over 7 bases. The germline CDR1 and CDR2 sequences are MGHDK and SYGVNS. The J segment lost 3 bases and the V segment lost 2 bases, leaving 7 bases of the junction unmatched. This CDR3 has 16 amino acids. CDR3 region: CASSETPSGLYNEQFF. The CDR3 bases are TGTGCCAGCAGTGAAACCCCTAGCGGTCTCTACAATGAGCAGTTCTTC.

The chain employs TRBV28 and TRBJ2-1, with 11 nucleotides matching TRBD1. Germline assignment: CDR1 MDHEN and CDR2 SYDVKM. This CDR3 spans 16 amino acids. Germline trimming cut 1 base from V and 9 bases from J; bases unmatched to any gene: 8. In nucleotides, the CDR3 is TGTGCCAGCAGTTTATCCGGGACAGGGGGTCGGGGTGAGCAGTTCTTC. Residues: CASSLSGTGGRGEQFF.

The V gene is TRBV10-2, the J gene TRBJ2-7, with unresolved D. The V gene lost 3 bases and the J gene lost 1 base, with 4 bases spanning the gap. The CDR3 length is 12 residues. Germline values: CDR1 WSHSY, CDR2 SAAADI. In DNA form, the CDR3 reads TGCGCCAGCAGTGACTGGTCCTACGAGCAGTACTTC. As protein: CASSDWSYEQYF.

The V gene is TRBV10-3, the J gene TRBJ2-1; 8 bases align to TRBD1. V dropped 4 bases and J dropped 8; count of bases not matched to a gene: 7. Per germline, CDR1 ENHRY and CDR2 SYGVKD. The CDR3 contains 14 residues. The CDR3 DNA follows: TGTGCCATCAGTGGCCCCGGGACAGGATATGAGCAGTTCTTC. Amino acid sequence: CAISGPGTGYEQFF.

J is TRBJ2-5 and V is TRBV28, with unresolved D. Trimming removed 2 bases from V and 5 bases from J, with 9 bases in between. The germline gives CDR1 MDHEN, CDR2 SYDVKM. CDR3 size: 13 residues. The CDR3 DNA follows: TGTGCCAGCAGTTTAACCAGCGTTGAGACCCAGTACTTC. Translation gives CASSLTSVETQYF.

The chain recombines TRBV20-1 with TRBJ2-3; 7 nucleotides match TRBD2. Germline CDR1 and CDR2: DFQATT and SNEGSKA (reference sequence). This CDR3 comprises 17 residues. V lost 1 base and J lost 6; bases outside the gene matches: 16. The CDR3 DNA reads as TGCAGTGCTAGAGCGGTGAAAGGGCTAGCGGTCGTGGATACGCAGTATTTT. This encodes CSARAVKGLAVVDTQYF.

This rearrangement joins TRBV4-1 to TRBJ2-7; possibly TRBD2 for D (6 bases). Trimming stripped 0 bases from V and 2 bases from J, with 20 bases between. The CDR3 consists of 18 residues. Looked up from germline, CDR1 is MGHRA and CDR2 is YSYEKL. DNA of the CDR3: TGCGCCAGCAGCCAAGAAGTTATCGCAGGGAGGAAAACCTACGAGCAGTACTTC. Residues: CASSQEVIAGRKTYEQYF.